These 26 T cell receptor beta chains came from one sample sequenced in a study of blood T cell repertoires in COVID-19. Using immunoSEQ multiplex PCR, the repertoire was profiled, and TCRdb retains in-frame clones only, with some absent. Of a few hundred thousand clones listed, roughly 84% were seen once; the top ten hold under 1.5%. The sequencing sample was made of peripheral blood. The receptors originated from a woman aged 40 to 49 who had recovered from COVID-19.

The genes are TRBV2 and TRBJ1-1; the D gene is possibly TRBD1 (5 bases). Germline lookup yields CDR1 SNHLY and CDR2 FYNNEI. The CDR3 extends over 13 amino acids. Trimming cost V 8 bases and J 0 bases, with 10 bases left between them. The CDR3 region has the DNA TGTGCCAGCTCCAGGGAAATGAACACTGAAGCTTTCTTT. The encoded protein is CASSREMNTEAFF.

This sequence joins TRBV6-6 and TRBJ1-6; TRBD1 agrees at 7 bases. The trim removed 2 bases at V and 0 bases at J, leaving 1 base unmatched. CDR1 is MNHNY and CDR2 is SVGAGI in the germline V gene (reference sequence). This CDR3 has 16 amino acids. The CDR3, as DNA: TGTGCCAGCAGTTACGGGGACAGCTCCTATAATTCACCCCTCCACTTT. Protein sequence: CASSYGDSSYNSPLHF.

The chain links TRBV18 to TRBJ1-6; the D is unclear. Per the germline V gene, CDR1 is KGHSH and CDR2 is LQKENI. The V end lost 3 bases, the J end lost 5 bases, and 14 bases lay between the germline ends. The CDR3 is made up of 16 amino acids. For the CDR3, the DNA is TGTGCCAGCTCACCGACTGATCACGGTAATAATTCACCCCTCCACTTT. It codes for CASSPTDHGNNSPLHF.

The J gene is TRBJ1-2, the V gene TRBV5-5, with D maybe TRBD1 (5 bases). The germline V gene has CDR1 SGHKS and CDR2 YYEKEE (reference sequence). V was cut by 7 bases and J by 6 bases, with 16 bases left in between. This CDR3 contains 13 residues. The CDR3 here is CASGATQGNGYTF. DNA of the CDR3: TGTGCCAGCGGCGCGACCCAGGGAAATGGCTACACCTTC.

CDR3 loop: CASSEGDIQGAAFF. The CDR3 DNA reads TGTGCCAGCAGTGAAGGGGATATACAGGGGGCAGCTTTCTTT. The chain employs TRBV2 and TRBJ1-1; 9 bases are shared with TRBD1. V shed 1 base, J shed 10 bases, and the junction held 7 bases outside the gene matches. The CDR3 extends over 14 amino acids. In germline, CDR1 is SNHLY, CDR2 FYNNEI.

The genes are TRBV4-3 and TRBJ1-4; 7 bases match TRBD1. The trim removed 1 base at V and 5 bases at J, leaving 4 bases unmatched. The CDR3 totals 15 residues. Germline-derived CDR1 and CDR2 are LGHNA and YSLEER. CDR3 sequence: CASSQVLQGNEKLFF. In DNA form, the CDR3 reads TGCGCCAGCAGCCAAGTTCTACAGGGGAATGAAAAACTGTTTTTT.

CDR3 protein: CASSQDLGGGGTEAFF. The CDR3, as DNA: TGTGCCAGCAGCCAAGATCTGGGGGGAGGAGGCACTGAAGCTTTCTTT. V and J are TRBV3-1 (or the pseudogene TRBV3-2) and TRBJ1-1, with D tentatively TRBD1 (5 bases). The CDR3 contains 16 residues. V gave up 0 bases and J gave up 4 bases, with 15 bases separating them. Germline values: CDR1 LGHDT, CDR2 YNNKEL (reference sequence).

The chain uses TRBV19 and TRBJ1-2; 12 positions match TRBD1. J gave up 5 bases and V 4 bases, and 5 bases lay outside the gene matches. Germline CDR1 reads LNHDA; CDR2 reads SQIVND (reference sequence). The CDR3 totals 15 residues. This chain's CDR3 is CASSSGTGGAYGYTF. The CDR3 nucleotides are TGTGCCAGTAGTAGTGGGACAGGGGGCGCATATGGCTACACCTTC. The variable domain in full, with the rest retrieved from reference TRBV19 and TRBJ1-2, is DGGITQSPKYLFRKEGQNVTLSCEQNLNHDAMYWYRQDPGQGLRLIYYSQIVNDFQKGDIAEGYSVSREKKESFPLTVTSAQKNPTAFYLCASSSGTGGAYGYTFGSGTRLTVV.

The table lists this clone with a count of one. The rearrangement uses TRBV5-1 and TRBJ2-5, with D possibly matching TRBD1 (6 bases). CDR3 length: 15 residues. V dropped 0 bases and J dropped 1 base, with 10 bases sitting between them. Germline V gives CDR1 SGHRS, CDR2 YFSETQ. CDR3 in amino acids: CASSLGGQTQETQYF. CDR3 sequence (DNA): TGCGCCAGCAGCTTGGGGGGACAAACCCAAGAGACCCAGTACTTC.

V gene TRBV19 combines with J gene TRBJ2-6; TRBD1 might be the D (5 bases). CDR1 and CDR2 (germline): LNHDA, SQIVND (reference sequence). Trimming stripped 7 bases from V and 0 bases from J, with 10 bases between. The CDR3 runs 15 residues. The CDR3 loop is CASTPTGSGANVLTF. The CDR3, as DNA: TGTGCCAGTACACCCACAGGCTCTGGGGCCAACGTCCTGACTTTC.

The V call is TRBV6-1, the J call TRBJ2-1, with a possible D match to TRBD2 (5 bases). The CDR3 contains 14 residues. Germline values: CDR1 MNHNS, CDR2 SASEGT. V lost 2 bases, J lost 2 bases, and 7 bases lay in between. The CDR3 DNA reads as TGTGCCAGCAGTGAACCGGAGGCCTACAATGAGCAGTTCTTC. This gives the protein CASSEPEAYNEQFF.

The V and J genes are TRBV9 and TRBJ1-2; the D gene is possibly TRBD1 (5 bases). V was pared by 5 bases and J by 8 bases, with 13 bases between. The CDR3 loop spans 12 amino acids. The germline gives CDR1 SGDLS, CDR2 YYNGEE. In DNA form, the CDR3 reads TGTGCCAGCAGAAACTCAGGGTTCGGCTACACCTTC. This translates into CASRNSGFGYTF.

There are a few counts of this clone. The chain joins TRBV5-1 to TRBJ1-6; weak D call: TRBD1 (6 bases). The CDR3 covers 15 residues. The germline V gene has CDR1 SGHRS and CDR2 YFSETQ. Trimming removed 5 bases from V and 7 bases from J, with 16 bases in between. The CDR3 coding sequence is TGCGCCAGCAGACCCTTACAGGGACCGAATTCACCCCTCCACTTT. Encoded protein: CASRPLQGPNSPLHF.

This clone was counted only a few times. The chain employs TRBV18 and TRBJ1-2; TRBD1 is a possible D gene (5 bases). Trimming shortened V by 6 bases and J by 7 bases, and 18 bases separated the two germline ends. Germline V gene sequence: CDR1 KGHSH, CDR2 LQKENI. The CDR3 loop spans 14 amino acids. In DNA, the CDR3 is TGTGCCAGCTCGCCGGGAGGGGCCCTCGGTGGCTACACCTTC. This translates into CASSPGGALGGYTF.

V and J are TRBV7-2 and TRBJ2-1; 11 positions match TRBD2. V gave up 3 bases and J gave up 8 bases; unmatched junction bases: 6. Germline V gene lookup returns CDR1 SGHTA and CDR2 FQGNSA. The CDR3 contains 15 residues. CDR3 protein: CASSLSSGGAHEQFF. The CDR3 DNA sequence: TGTGCCAGCAGCTTGAGTAGCGGGGGGGCCCATGAGCAGTTCTTC.

The V gene is TRBV6-6, the J gene TRBJ2-7; 8 positions agree with TRBD2. The CDR3 runs 14 residues. Germline CDR1 MNHNY, CDR2 SVGAGI (reference sequence). J lost 6 bases, V lost 2 bases, and 6 bases had no gene match. For the CDR3, the DNA is TGTGCCAGCAGTTACGCCGGCGCGGGGGGCGAGCAGTACTTC. Amino acids: CASSYAGAGGEQYF.

This clone was recorded only once. V and J are TRBV19 and TRBJ1-5, with 7 bases aligning to TRBD1. Germline lookup yields CDR1 LNHDA and CDR2 SQIVND (reference sequence). There are 18 residues in the CDR3. The V segment lost 3 bases and the J segment 0 bases; nucleotides outside the gene matches: 11. CDR3 amino acids: CASSMDGGDSDSNQPQHF. The DNA for the CDR3 is TGTGCCAGTAGTATGGATGGAGGGGACAGCGATAGCAATCAGCCCCAGCATTTT.

This clone was counted only a few times. J is TRBJ2-7 and V is TRBV6-5; TRBD1 agrees at 7 bases. Unmatched junction bases numbered 2, after V lost 0 bases and J lost 3 bases. CDR3 length: 14 residues. CDR1 is MNHEY, CDR2 SVGAGI, per germline. DNA for the CDR3: TGTGCCAGCAGTTACTCCGGACAGGACTACGAGCAGTACTTC. Translating it yields CASSYSGQDYEQYF.

The chain joins TRBV5-6 to TRBJ2-5; 8 bases align to TRBD2. The CDR3 length is 16 residues. Germline-derived CDR1 and CDR2 are SGHDT and YYEEEE. J gave up 4 bases and V 5 bases, and 13 bases lay outside the gene matches. This chain's CDR3 is CASRNRMGLDRETQYF. Here the CDR3 DNA reads TGTGCCAGCAGGAACCGAATGGGACTAGACAGAGAGACCCAGTACTTC.

The chain links TRBV7-2 to TRBJ2-6, with D hard to call. Trimming left V 1 base short and J 1 base short, with 8 bases between. The CDR3 sequence is 16 residues long. Germline CDR1 and CDR2: SGHTA and FQGNSA. The CDR3 DNA reads as TGTGCCAGCAGCTTAGATGGAGCATCTGGGGCCAACGTCCTGACTTTC. It translates to CASSLDGASGANVLTF.

V usage is TRBV4-3 and J usage is TRBJ1-5, with a possible D match to TRBD1 (5 bases). V was cut by 4 bases and J by 0 bases, with 10 bases left in between. CDR1 is LGHNA, CDR2 YSLEER, per germline. The CDR3 runs to 15 residues. CDR3 loop: CASSPQAYSNQPQHF. The CDR3 nucleotides are TGCGCCAGCAGCCCACAGGCCTATAGCAATCAGCCCCAGCATTTT.

V is TRBV18 and J is TRBJ1-2, with 7 bases that match TRBD1. V dropped 2 bases and J dropped 0; count of bases not matched to a gene: 6. The CDR3 sequence is 16 residues long. The V gene's germline CDR1 is KGHSH and CDR2 LQKENI. The CDR3 here is CASSPIEGTANYGYTF. CDR3 nucleotide sequence: TGTGCCAGCTCACCAATCGAGGGGACAGCTAACTATGGCTACACCTTC.

The chain uses TRBV5-4 and TRBJ2-1; the D gene is possibly TRBD1 (5 bases). The V end lost 0 bases, the J end lost 6 bases, and 19 bases lay between the germline ends. Germline V gene data show CDR1 as SGHNT and CDR2 as YYREEE (reference sequence). CDR3 size: 17 residues. Here the CDR3 DNA reads TGTGCCAGCAGCTTGGTCGGGCAGGGTTCTTTATCCAATGAGCAGTTCTTC. This sequence encodes CASSLVGQGSLSNEQFF.

The chain combines TRBV19 with TRBJ1-6, with 10 bases that match TRBD1. This CDR3 spans 14 amino acids. CDR1 LNHDA and CDR2 SQIVND come from the germline V gene (reference sequence). V lost 7 bases to trimming and J lost 7 bases; unmatched junction nucleotides: 4. In nucleotides, the CDR3 is TGTGCCAGTACCAGGACAGGGGGAAATTCACCCCTCCACTTT. This codes for CASTRTGGNSPLHF.

This chain links TRBV5-4 with TRBJ1-2, with TRBD1 matching over 9 bases. This CDR3 comprises 15 residues. CDR1 and CDR2 (germline): SGHNT, YYREEE (reference sequence). Trimming removed 4 bases from V and 3 bases from J; junction bases left unmatched: 7. The CDR3 region is CASSTDRGLDYGYTF. The CDR3 DNA follows: TGTGCCAGCAGCACGGACAGGGGTCTAGACTATGGCTACACCTTC. Using reference TRBV5-4 and TRBJ1-2 for the parts outside the CDR3, the full variable domain is ETGVTQSPTHLIKTRGQQVTLRCSSQSGHNTVSWYQQALGQGPQFIFQYYREEENGRGNFPPRFSGLQFPNYSSELNVNALELDDSALYLCASSTDRGLDYGYTFGSGTRLTVV.

In DNA form, the CDR3 reads TGTGCCAGCAGTACCTACTCCGGGACAGTGGACAATGAGCAGTTCTTC. It specifies CASSTYSGTVDNEQFF. The V call is TRBV6-2 or TRBV6-3, the J call TRBJ2-1, with 7 bases matching TRBD1. J lost 5 bases, V lost 5 bases, and 12 bases had no gene match. Germline CDR1 and CDR2: MNHEY and SVGEGT. The CDR3 has 16 residues.